These T cell receptor beta chains were read from a single sample in a study of blood T cell repertoires in COVID-19. Sequencing was performed with immunoSEQ multiplex PCR; in TCRdb, only in-frame clones are kept and a portion is missing. The profile covers some 180,000 clones, with roughly 80% appearing a single time and approximately 2% taken by the ten largest. The material sequenced was peripheral blood. Receptor source: a woman at least 80 years old with acute or convalescent COVID-19. Both conserved end residues are part of each CDR3. A D gene is named only where the DNA matches it firmly. Clone size is not always given. Where it is, it says once, few, many or a class for expanded clones.

D: TRBD1
V: TRBV19
J: TRBJ2-3
size: -
DNA: TGTGCCAGTAGTTCTACACCCCGGGACAGGTTAGGAAGCACAGATACGCAGTATTTT
CDR3: CASSSTPRDRLGSTDTQYF

D: -
V: TRBV5-1
J: TRBJ2-2
size: -
DNA: TGCGCCAGCAACGCGCAGGGGGGCACCGGGGAGCTGTTTTTT
CDR3: CASNAQGGTGELFF

D: -
V: TRBV3-1/TRBV3-2
J: TRBJ1-2
size: few
DNA: TGTGCCAGCAACCACAGGGCCACCCCCGGCTACACCTTC
CDR3: CASNHRATPGYTF

D: -
V: TRBV2
J: TRBJ1-2
size: -
DNA: TGTGCCAGTGCTGACAGTTACTATGGCTACACCTTC
CDR3: CASADSYYGYTF

D: TRBD1
V: TRBV9
J: TRBJ1-1
size: -
DNA: TGTGCCAGCAGCGCTGGGACAGGCACTGAAGCTTTCTTT
CDR3: CASSAGTGTEAFF

D: -
V: TRBV3-1/TRBV3-2
J: TRBJ2-1
size: -
DNA: TGTGCCAGCAGCCAAGGAGCCCAGGATCGGTTCTTC
CDR3: CASSQGAQDRFF

D: -
V: TRBV6-2/TRBV6-3
J: TRBJ2-7
size: -
DNA: TGTGCCAGCAGTTACTCCGGAGGGAGCTCCTACGAGCAGTACTTC
CDR3: CASSYSGGSSYEQYF

D: TRBD1
V: TRBV19
J: TRBJ1-2
size: -
DNA: TGTGCCAGTAGCGTGGGACAGTATAACTATGGCTACACCTTC
CDR3: CASSVGQYNYGYTF

D: -
V: TRBV28
J: TRBJ2-3
size: -
DNA: TGTGCCAGCAGTTTACTGGGGACTTCCTATACGCAGTATTTT
CDR3: CASSLLGTSYTQYF

D: TRBD1
V: TRBV2
J: TRBJ2-5
size: -
DNA: TGTGCCAGCAGTGAAGGACAGGGGTTACAAGAGACCCAGTACTTC
CDR3: CASSEGQGLQETQYF

D: -
V: TRBV6-4
J: TRBJ1-6
size: -
DNA: TGTGCCAGCAGTGATAGACGGGGAAATTCACCCCTCCACTTT
CDR3: CASSDRRGNSPLHF

D: -
V: TRBV28
J: TRBJ1-6
size: once
DNA: TGTGCCAGTTTCCGGGACTATAATTCACCCCTCCACTTT
CDR3: CASFRDYNSPLHF

D: -
V: TRBV6-5
J: TRBJ1-4
size: -
DNA: TGTGCCAGCTCCGACACAAAGGATGAAAAACTGTTTTTT
CDR3: CASSDTKDEKLFF

D: TRBD1
V: TRBV4-3
J: TRBJ1-2
size: -
DNA: TGCGCCAGCAGCCAAGATAGGACAGGGGCCAGCTATGGCTACACCTTC
CDR3: CASSQDRTGASYGYTF

D: TRBD1
V: TRBV19
J: TRBJ2-7
size: few
DNA: TGTGCCAGTAGCGCCGGGACAGGGAGGAACGAGCAGTACTTC
CDR3: CASSAGTGRNEQYF

D: -
V: TRBV5-1
J: TRBJ1-4
size: -
DNA: TGCGCCAGCAGCTTTAACAGTAATGAAAAACTGTTTTTT
CDR3: CASSFNSNEKLFF

D: TRBD1
V: TRBV10-3
J: TRBJ2-1
size: once
DNA: TGTGCCATCAGGACCGGGACAGGGTCGTCCAATGAGCAGTTCTTC
CDR3: CAIRTGTGSSNEQFF

D: TRBD1
V: TRBV10-3
J: TRBJ2-3
size: -
DNA: TGTGCCATCAAATCCGGGACAGCAGATACGCAGTATTTT
CDR3: CAIKSGTADTQYF

D: -
V: TRBV7-6
J: TRBJ2-3
size: -
DNA: TGTGCCAGCAGCTTAGGGATTGGAGGTAGCACAGATACGCAGTATTTT
CDR3: CASSLGIGGSTDTQYF

D: TRBD1
V: TRBV5-1
J: TRBJ1-1
size: few
DNA: TGCGCCAGCAGGCGCACGACAGGGTGGGAAGCTTTCTTT
CDR3: CASRRTTGWEAFF

D: -
V: TRBV28
J: TRBJ2-5
size: -
DNA: TGTGCCAGCAGTTCCCCGAGTGGAGGCGGGGAGACCCAGTACTTC
CDR3: CASSSPSGGGETQYF

D: TRBD1
V: TRBV19
J: TRBJ2-7
size: -
DNA: TGTGCCAGTAGCAAAACTCGGACAGGGGGAGGCAACGAGCAGTACTTC
CDR3: CASSKTRTGGGNEQYF

D: TRBD1
V: TRBV7-9
J: TRBJ2-7
size: many
DNA: TGTGCCAGCAGCGACCCGGACAGGAATACCTACGAGCAGTACTTC
CDR3: CASSDPDRNTYEQYF

D: TRBD1
V: TRBV9
J: TRBJ2-3
size: -
DNA: TGTGCCAGCAGTCGCCGGGGACAGGGGAGCACAGATACGCAGTATTTT
CDR3: CASSRRGQGSTDTQYF

D: TRBD1
V: TRBV30
J: TRBJ2-3
size: -
DNA: TGTGCCTGGAGCGAGGGGGCGGCAGATACGCAGTATTTT
CDR3: CAWSEGAADTQYF

D: -
V: TRBV6-5
J: TRBJ2-3
size: -
DNA: TGTGCCAGCAGTTACTCGCGGGTAACAGATACGCAGTATTTT
CDR3: CASSYSRVTDTQYF

D: -
V: TRBV3-1/TRBV3-2
J: TRBJ2-3
size: -
DNA: TGTGCCAGCAGCCAAGGCCTAAACACAGATACGCAGTATTTT
CDR3: CASSQGLNTDTQYF

D: -
V: TRBV5-6
J: TRBJ1-1
size: -
DNA: TGTGCCAGCAGCTTGACAGGGTCGTCGGAGACTGAAGCTTTCTTT
CDR3: CASSLTGSSETEAFF

D: TRBD1
V: TRBV28
J: TRBJ1-4
size: -
DNA: TGTGCCAGCAGTTTAAATTGGGACAGATCGGAAAAACTGTTTTTT
CDR3: CASSLNWDRSEKLFF

D: TRBD1
V: TRBV7-8
J: TRBJ1-6
size: -
DNA: TGTGCCAGCAGCTTAGGAGGGCAGGGGGCATGGCATTCACCCCTCCACTTT
CDR3: CASSLGGQGAWHSPLHF

D: -
V: TRBV5-1
J: TRBJ2-7
size: -
DNA: TGCGCCAGCAGCTTGGAAGGCAGGGGCGGTGACGAGCAGTACTTC
CDR3: CASSLEGRGGDEQYF

D: -
V: TRBV29-1
J: TRBJ1-2
size: -
DNA: TGCAGCGTATCCGGTCTTAGGCCCTTACGGGACTATGGCTACACCTTC
CDR3: CSVSGLRPLRDYGYTF

D: -
V: TRBV6-5
J: TRBJ2-3
size: once
DNA: TGTGCCAGCAGGGGACTGCGATTCACAGATACGCAGTATTTT
CDR3: CASRGLRFTDTQYF

D: TRBD1
V: TRBV5-4
J: TRBJ1-1
size: -
DNA: TGTGCCAGCAGCTTGGGTTGGACAGGGGGGACTGAAGCTTTCTTT
CDR3: CASSLGWTGGTEAFF

D: -
V: TRBV21-1
J: TRBJ2-3
size: -
DNA: TGTGCCAGCAGTCGAACAGGGGAGACAGATACGCAGTATTTT
CDR3: CASSRTGETDTQYF

D: TRBD1
V: TRBV30
J: TRBJ1-2
size: -
DNA: TGTGCCTGGAGTTGGACAGGGGATTTCTATGGCTACACCTTC
CDR3: CAWSWTGDFYGYTF

D: TRBD1
V: TRBV10-2
J: TRBJ1-6
size: -
DNA: TGCGCCAGCAGGGGGACAGGGGGCCATAATTCACCCCTCCACTTT
CDR3: CASRGTGGHNSPLHF

D: -
V: TRBV7-9
J: TRBJ1-1
size: -
DNA: TGTGCCAGCAGCTTATCTCGAGCAGGGGATGAAGCTTTCTTT
CDR3: CASSLSRAGDEAFF

D: TRBD2
V: TRBV6-2/TRBV6-3
J: TRBJ2-2
size: -
DNA: TGTGCCAGCAGTTCCCCGGGGCCTAGCGGTGACACCGGGGAGCTGTTTTTT
CDR3: CASSSPGPSGDTGELFF

D: TRBD2
V: TRBV9
J: TRBJ2-5
size: -
DNA: TGTGCCAGCAGCGCTAGCGGGGGGCAGGAGACCCAGTACTTC
CDR3: CASSASGGQETQYF

D: -
V: TRBV7-2
J: TRBJ1-6
size: -
DNA: TGTGCCAGCAGCTCCCAGGGCCCAGGGGATTCACCCCTCCACTTT
CDR3: CASSSQGPGDSPLHF

D: -
V: TRBV11-2
J: TRBJ2-7
size: -
DNA: TGTGCCAGCAGCTTATTGGCGGGCCCCCACGAGCAGTACTTC
CDR3: CASSLLAGPHEQYF

D: -
V: TRBV21-1
J: TRBJ2-2
size: once
DNA: TGTGCCAGCACCACAACCCGGGGTAGCGGGAGGGCCGTCGGGGAGCTGTTTTTT
CDR3: CASTTTRGSGRAVGELFF

D: -
V: TRBV19
J: TRBJ1-1
size: -
DNA: TGTGCCAGTAGTGCCTTACAGGGTACTGAAGCTTTCTTT
CDR3: CASSALQGTEAFF

D: TRBD1
V: TRBV19
J: TRBJ1-5
size: once
DNA: TGTGCCAGTAGCACTCAGGGGGCATACTCCTTAAGCAATCAGCCCCAGCATTTT
CDR3: CASSTQGAYSLSNQPQHF

D: TRBD1
V: TRBV14
J: TRBJ2-7
size: -
DNA: TGTGCCAGCAGCCAGGGACAGGGGGTCTACGAGCAGTACTTC
CDR3: CASSQGQGVYEQYF

D: -
V: TRBV5-4
J: TRBJ1-1
size: -
DNA: TGTGCCAGCAGGGGGGGGACGGGGCGGAACACTGAAGCTTTCTTT
CDR3: CASRGGTGRNTEAFF

D: -
V: TRBV5-4
J: TRBJ2-3
size: -
DNA: TGTGCCAGCAGCCTGGAGGGGGGCGGGGGAGATACGCAGTATTTT
CDR3: CASSLEGGGGDTQYF